The 19 T cell receptor beta chains below all came from one sample that was sequenced in a study of cytomegalovirus exposure and HLA in healthy donors. Vbeta (60) and Jbeta (13) primers were used in the PCR. Method: immunoSEQ multiplex PCR; TCRdb's copy keeps in-frame clones and lacks some. This sample has some 63,000 clones; roughly four fifths occur once, and the top ten carry roughly 1.5%. Sequencing was carried out using PBMCs. The receptor source for this set is a human donor in good health.

In nucleotides, the CDR3 is TGTGCCAGCAGCCGAGGGACTACCTATGCGGTAGATACGCAGTATTTT. Protein sequence: CASSRGTTYAVDTQYF. The genes are TRBV5-4 and TRBJ2-3; 7 positions match TRBD2. CDR3 length equals 16 residues. Unmatched junction bases numbered 13, after V lost 4 bases and J lost 5 bases. Germline V gene data show CDR1 as SGHNT and CDR2 as YYREEE (reference sequence).

The chain combines TRBV5-6 with TRBJ2-7; 13 positions match TRBD2. Germline loops: CDR1 SGHDT, CDR2 YYEEEE. The CDR3 spans 16 residues. J was trimmed by 2 bases and V by 4 bases; bases with no gene match: 6. CDR3 loop: CASSHGTSGIPYEQYF. The CDR3 DNA follows: TGTGCCAGCAGCCATGGGACTAGCGGGATCCCCTACGAGCAGTACTTC.

The genes are TRBV4-2 and TRBJ2-2, with 11 bases matching TRBD2. The V gene end was trimmed by 4 bases and the J gene end by 5 bases; junction bases not matched to a gene: 6. This CDR3 has 16 residues. Germline values: CDR1 LGHNA, CDR2 YNFKEQ. The CDR3 loop is CASSPRGTSGTGELFF. The CDR3 DNA is TGTGCCAGCAGCCCACGTGGGACTAGCGGAACCGGGGAGCTGTTTTTT.

The V call is TRBV29-1, the J call TRBJ1-2, with 7 bases aligning to TRBD1. The CDR3 extends over 17 amino acids. The ends lost 7 bases at V and 8 bases at J; junction bases unmatched: 25. Germline-derived CDR1 and CDR2 are SQVTM and ANQGSEA. CDR3 region: CSALGKRGAGGSGGYTF. DNA of the CDR3: TGCAGCGCCCTCGGGAAGAGGGGGGCAGGGGGAAGTGGCGGCTACACCTTC.

The genes are TRBV28 and TRBJ2-7; weak D call: TRBD1 (6 bases). The V and J ends lost 3 bases and 7 bases respectively, with 16 bases between them. Germline loops: CDR1 MDHEN, CDR2 SYDVKM. The CDR3 extends over 14 amino acids. The CDR3 nucleotides are TGTGCCAGCAGTTTCCCGGGACAAATCCTTGAGCAGTACTTC. As protein: CASSFPGQILEQYF.

The chain carries TRBV7-2 and TRBJ2-3; 12 nucleotides agree with TRBD2. CDR1 SGHTA and CDR2 FQGNSA come from the germline V gene. The junction had 9 bases not matched to a gene; V was cut back by 6 bases and J by 5 bases. The length of the CDR3 is 16 residues. CDR3 bases: TGTGCCAGCAGGCCGTCACTAGCGGGGGGCCTAGATACGCAGTATTTT. This codes for CASRPSLAGGLDTQYF.

The V and J genes are TRBV6-6 and TRBJ2-7; a weak D match, TRBD2 (5 bases). The ends were cut back, 8 bases at V and 0 bases at J, with 11 bases in the middle. The CDR3 extends over 13 amino acids. Germline values: CDR1 MNHNY, CDR2 SVGAGI (reference sequence). In DNA, the CDR3 is TGTGCCAGCCGCCGGGAAGTCTCCTACGAGCAGTACTTC. Its protein product is CASRREVSYEQYF.

Concerning this clone itself: A junction boundary mismatches the germline segment, possibly from a read error. The J gene is TRBJ2-7, the V gene TRBV7-7; 10 bases map to TRBD1. CDR3 size: 13 residues. CDR1 and CDR2 from the germline V gene are SSHAT and FNYEAQ (reference sequence). CDR3 nucleotides: TGTGCTAGCAGCAGAGACAGGGGGCACGAGCAGTACTTC. This sequence encodes CASSRDRGHEQYF.

This chain links TRBV18 with TRBJ2-5, with 7 bases lining up with TRBD2. This CDR3 region has 19 residues. Germline-derived CDR1 and CDR2 are KGHSH and LQKENI. V lost 2 bases to trimming and J lost 1 base; unmatched junction nucleotides: 16. The chain's CDR3 is CASSPTAGQYLRPQETQYF. CDR3 DNA: TGTGCCAGCTCACCAACAGCGGGGCAATATCTCCGCCCCCAAGAGACCCAGTACTTC. Full variable domain (outside the CDR3, taken from reference TRBV18 and TRBJ2-5): NAGVMQNPRHLVRRRGQEARLRCSPMKGHSHVYWYRQLPEEGLKFMVYLQKENIIDESGMPKERFSAEFPKEGPSILRIQQVVRGDSAAYFCASSPTAGQYLRPQETQYFGPGTRLLVL.

The chain carries TRBV28 and TRBJ2-4, with TRBD2 identical over 7 bases. Trimming at V came to 4 bases and at J to 7 bases, leaving 4 bases not matched to a gene. CDR3 length equals 13 residues. Germline V gene data show CDR1 as MDHEN and CDR2 as SYDVKM. Here the CDR3 reads CASSWAAGNIQYF. CDR3 nucleotides: TGTGCCAGCAGTTGGGCAGCGGGGAACATTCAGTACTTC.

The rearrangement joins TRBV5-6 to TRBJ2-1; a possible D gene is TRBD2 (6 bases). The CDR3 contains 16 residues. The V gene's germline CDR1 is SGHDT and CDR2 YYEEEE. Trimming shortened V by 4 bases and J by 8 bases, and 22 bases separated the two germline ends. The CDR3 loop reads CASSHRDSSSGDEQFF. Written as DNA, the CDR3 is TGTGCCAGCAGCCACCGGGACTCCTCCTCGGGAGATGAGCAGTTCTTC.

The chain joins TRBV2 to TRBJ1-1; weak D call: TRBD1 (6 bases). V lost 0 bases and J 6 bases, leaving 14 bases between the germline ends. In germline, CDR1 is SNHLY, CDR2 FYNNEI. There are 15 residues in the CDR3. CDR3 sequence (DNA): TGTGCCAGCAGTGAAGCAGCAGGGGAGGGTCCTGAAGCTTTCTTT. Translated, it gives CASSEAAGEGPEAFF.

This clone came up once. J is TRBJ2-7 and V is TRBV7-9; D is uncertain. CDR3 length: 14 residues. V was shortened by 1 base and J by 2 bases, with 9 bases between the two germline ends. The germline V gene encodes CDR1 SEHNR and CDR2 FQNEAQ (reference sequence). CDR3 nucleotide sequence: TGTGCCAGCAGCTTAGAAACTACGGCCTACGAGCAGTACTTC. It yields the protein CASSLETTAYEQYF.

For this clone: This sample also contains other DNA sequences that code for the same CDR3. V is TRBV5-1 and J is TRBJ1-1, with a weak D call TRBD1 (6 bases). Per germline, CDR1 SGHRS and CDR2 YFSETQ. The CDR3 extends over 13 amino acids. The V end was cut by 4 bases, the J end by 4 bases, with 11 bases between. CDR3 coding DNA: TGCGCCAGCAGCCTGAGGGGGGGCACTGAAGCTTTCTTT. Its translation: CASSLRGGTEAFF.

The genes are TRBV4-1 and TRBJ1-3; D not resolved. Germline V lookup: CDR1 MGHRA, CDR2 YSYEKL. Trimming left V 3 bases short and J 0 bases short, with 9 bases between. This CDR3 contains 15 residues. CDR3: CASSQRLPSGNTIYF. CDR3 sequence (DNA): TGCGCCAGCAGCCAGAGGCTCCCCTCTGGAAACACCATATATTTT.

The chain employs TRBV9 and TRBJ1-2, with D perhaps matching TRBD1 (6 bases). The CDR3 consists of 14 residues. The ends were cut back, 5 bases at V and 3 bases at J, with 14 bases in the middle. The germline V gene has CDR1 SGDLS and CDR2 YYNGEE. CDR3 sequence (DNA): TGTGCCAGCAGTAAAGGCAGGGGCGACTATGGCTACACCTTC. Translated, it gives CASSKGRGDYGYTF. Together with reference TRBV9 and TRBJ1-2, the CDR3 gives the full variable domain: DSGVTQTPKHLITATGQRVTLRCSPRSGDLSVYWYQQSLDQGLQFLIQYYNGEERAKGNILERFSAQQFPDLHSELNLSSLELGDSALYFCASSKGRGDYGYTFGSGTRLTVV.

The genes are TRBV18 and TRBJ1-1; TRBD1 agrees at 7 bases. Germline V CDR1 and CDR2: KGHSH, LQKENI. The CDR3 length is 18 residues. V lost 6 bases and J lost 5; bases outside the gene matches: 21. The CDR3, as DNA: TGTGCCAGCTCGCTAACTGCACAGGGAAGGGGGCCTGGGACTGAAGCTTTCTTT. Translating gives CASSLTAQGRGPGTEAFF.

The gene calls are TRBV11-1 and TRBJ1-1; D is unclear. Per the germline V gene, CDR1 is SGHAT and CDR2 is FQDESV (reference sequence). V lost 2 bases and J lost 2, with 9 bases in between. This CDR3 has 14 amino acids. The CDR3 is CASSLMALNTEAFF. The CDR3 DNA follows: TGTGCCAGCAGCTTAATGGCTTTAAACACTGAAGCTTTCTTT.

The chain couples TRBV27 to TRBJ2-7; 7 bases match TRBD1. V dropped 8 bases and J dropped 0; count of bases not matched to a gene: 1. The CDR3 is 12 amino acids. CDR1 MNHEY and CDR2 SMNVEV come from the germline V gene (reference sequence). The CDR3 is CASWDSSYEQYF. The CDR3 DNA reads TGTGCCAGCTGGGACAGCTCCTACGAGCAGTACTTC.